This T cell receptor beta chain appears in the sequencing data of a study of T cell repertoires in cytomegalovirus infection. Study overall: Based on public TCR beta signatures, there were indications of CMV infection and of a matching HLA type.

V was shortened by 0 bases and J by 2 bases, with 13 bases between the two germline ends. CDR1 is SGHNT, CDR2 YYREEE, per germline (reference sequence). The CDR3 sequence is 16 residues long. This clonotype occurred once. Its antigen is as yet unknown. TCRdb reprocessed the reads with MiXCR, giving one entry per CDR3 protein. The repertoire consists of roughly 120,000 distinct CDR3 sequences, with over 30% occurring once and the leading ten covering 35% to 50%. The source is a human donor in good health (CMV status not recorded). Some clones in this sample may be carry-over from other donors' samples. The chain couples TRBV5-4 to TRBJ2-3; D uncertain. This material consisted of CD8+ T cells from cultured PBMCs, taken from culture after CMV antigen stimulation. As DNA, the CDR3 is TGTGCCAGCAGCTTGGTAGCCAGGATGGCCACAGATACGCAGTATTTT. This encodes CASSLVARMATDTQYF.